The rows below give T cell receptor beta chains drawn from one sample of a study of CD8 T cells and mutated HIV epitopes. One entry per CDR3 protein results from TCRdb running MiXCR on the single-cell sequencing reads. The table lists 600 to 850 distinct CDR3 sequences, roughly 52% of them singletons, with 51% in the top ten. Sequencing used CD8+ T cells sorted from blood by dual tetramer staining, obtained during acute HIV infection. These TCRs come from a man aged 30 to 39 with HIV-1 infection. Each CDR3 is given with its conserved first and last residue. Each record gives: J gene, D gene, V gene, clone size, CDR3 protein, CDR3 DNA. The D gene is left open where the match is weak. Part of the rows lack a size; the others show once, few, many or a class for expanded clones.

TRBJ2-7 TRBD2 TRBV20-1 few CSASVQGGFYEQYF TGCAGTGCTAGTGTCCAGGGAGGGTTCTACGAGCAGTACTTC
TRBJ2-1 TRBD2 TRBV4-1 NA CASSPSSGSYEQFF TGCGCCAGCAGCCCCTCTAGCGGCTCCTATGAGCAGTTCTTC
TRBJ2-7 NA TRBV20-1 many CSALLPLGAHTYEQYF TGCAGTGCTCTCCTTCCCCTGGGAGCTCACACCTACGAGCAGTACTTC
TRBJ2-7 TRBD2 TRBV13 once CASSSSSGSYEQYF TGTGCCAGCAGCTCCTCTAGCGGCTCCTACGAGCAGTACTTC
TRBJ2-7 NA TRBV20-1 many CSAPGQGGFYEQYF TGCAGTGCCCCTGGACAGGGAGGGTTCTACGAGCAGTACTTC
TRBJ2-7 NA TRBV20-1 NA CSARQRKAVSSYEQYF TGCAGTGCTAGACAACGAAAGGCGGTGAGCTCCTACGAGCAGTACTTC
TRBJ2-3 TRBD1 TRBV20-1 NA CSAPGQGHPYEQYF TGCAGTGCCCCTGGACAGGGCCATCCCTACGAGCAGTATTTT
TRBJ2-7 NA TRBV12-3/TRBV12-4 NA CASGRDSSFYYEQYF TGTGCTAGCGGCCGGGACTCCTCATTCTACTACGAGCAGTACTTC
TRBJ2-7 TRBD2 TRBV20-1 NA CSASPPSGAPTYEQYF TGCAGTGCTAGCCCCCCTAGCGGGGCCCCAACCTACGAGCAGTACTTC
TRBJ2-7 TRBD2 TRBV20-1 many CSARQRKDGLAAHLYEQYF TGCAGTGCTAGACAACGAAAGGACGGGCTAGCGGCCCATCTCTACGAGCAGTACTTC
TRBJ2-7 TRBD1 TRBV4-1 NA CASSHQVPGTGLTYEQYF TGCGCCAGCAGCCACCAAGTCCCCGGGACAGGGTTAACCTACGAGCAGTACTTC
TRBJ2-7 TRBD2 TRBV20-1 few CSARSSQGGIIYEQYF TGCAGTGCTAGGTCGAGCCAGGGAGGGATCATCTACGAGCAGTACTTC
TRBJ2-7 TRBD2 TRBV15 NA CATSLTSGVTYEQYF TGTGCCACCAGCCTTACTAGCGGGGTTACCTACGAGCAGTACTTC
TRBJ2-7 NA TRBV20-1 hyperexpanded CSGSSPPGAHTYEQYF TGCAGTGGCTCCAGCCCTCCGGGAGCTCACACCTACGAGCAGTACTTC
TRBJ2-7 TRBD1 TRBV20-1 NA CSAHTAGQGATIYEQYF TGCAGTGCCCACACCGCCGGACAGGGGGCTACCATATACGAGCAGTACTTC
TRBJ2-7 TRBD1 TRBV20-1 many CSAHTAGQGSYEQYF TGCAGTGCCCACACCGCCGGACAGGGGTCCTACGAGCAGTACTTC
TRBJ2-1 TRBD2 TRBV4-1 NA CASSPTSGASYNEQFF TGCGCCAGCAGCCCGACTAGCGGGGCATCCTACAATGAGCAGTTCTTC
TRBJ2-7 TRBD1 TRBV30 NA CAWSERTGGGSYEQYF TGTGCCTGGAGTGAAAGAACAGGGGGCGGCTCCTACGAGCAGTACTTC
TRBJ2-7 TRBD2 TRBV20-1 few CSATTSGVTLYEQYF TGCAGTGCTACAACTAGCGGGGTTACCTTATACGAGCAGTACTTC
TRBJ2-7 TRBD2 TRBV4-1 NA CASSPTSGRDSSFYYEQYF TGCGCCAGCAGCCCGACTAGCGGCCGGGACTCCTCATTCTACTACGAGCAGTACTTC
TRBJ2-7 NA TRBV30 once CAWSPKAVSSYEQYF TGTGCCTGGAGCCCTAAGGCGGTGAGCTCCTACGAGCAGTACTTC
TRBJ2-7 TRBD2 TRBV20-1 few CSARQRKDGLAVHLYEQYF TGCAGTGCTAGACAACGAAAGGACGGGCTAGCGGTCCATCTCTACGAGCAGTACTTC
TRBJ2-7 NA TRBV28 NA CDSSFYICSAPGSGGTYEQYF NA
TRBJ2-7 TRBD2 TRBV4-1 large CASSPSSGSYEQYF TGCGCCAGCAGCCCCTCTAGCGGCTCCTACGAGCAGTACTTC
TRBJ2-7 TRBD1 TRBV3-1 large CASSLVTGALSYEQYF TGTGCCAGCAGCCTCGTGACAGGGGCGCTCTCCTACGAGCAGTACTTC